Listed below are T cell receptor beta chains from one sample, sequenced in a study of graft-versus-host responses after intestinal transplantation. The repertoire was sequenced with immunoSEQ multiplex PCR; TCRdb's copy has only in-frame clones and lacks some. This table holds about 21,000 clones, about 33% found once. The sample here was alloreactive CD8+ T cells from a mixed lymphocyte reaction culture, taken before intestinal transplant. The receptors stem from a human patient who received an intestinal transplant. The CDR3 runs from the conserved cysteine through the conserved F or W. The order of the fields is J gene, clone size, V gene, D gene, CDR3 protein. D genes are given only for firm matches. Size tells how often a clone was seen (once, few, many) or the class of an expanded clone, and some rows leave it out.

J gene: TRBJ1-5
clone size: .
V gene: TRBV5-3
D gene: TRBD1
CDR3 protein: CASSQGTGGNQPQHF

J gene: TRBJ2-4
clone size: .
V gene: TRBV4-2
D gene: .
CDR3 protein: CASSQEGRRTIAKNIQYF

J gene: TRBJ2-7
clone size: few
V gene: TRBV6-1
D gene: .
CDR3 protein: CASSPGGVGYEQYF

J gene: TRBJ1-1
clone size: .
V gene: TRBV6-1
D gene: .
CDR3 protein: CATGSSSYGTQEAFF

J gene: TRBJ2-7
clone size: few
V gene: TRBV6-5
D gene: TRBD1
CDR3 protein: CASSRQGADEQYF

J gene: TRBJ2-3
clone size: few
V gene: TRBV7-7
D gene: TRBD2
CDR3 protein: CASSLMGGTDTQYF

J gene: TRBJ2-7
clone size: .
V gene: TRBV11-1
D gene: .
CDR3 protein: CASSWGAGNEQYF

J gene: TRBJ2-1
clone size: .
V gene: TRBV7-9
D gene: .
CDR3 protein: CASSLAPEQFF

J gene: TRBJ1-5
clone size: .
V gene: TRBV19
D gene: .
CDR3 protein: CASSTRYRDDQPQHF

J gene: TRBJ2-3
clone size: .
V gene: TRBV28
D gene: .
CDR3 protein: CASSSWTVTDTQYF

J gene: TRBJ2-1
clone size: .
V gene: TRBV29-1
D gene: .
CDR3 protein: CSVASVAEEQFF

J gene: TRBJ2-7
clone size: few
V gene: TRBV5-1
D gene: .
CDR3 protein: CASSLDGYEQYF

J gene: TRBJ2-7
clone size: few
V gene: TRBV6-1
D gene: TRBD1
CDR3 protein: CASSERPGGSYEQYF

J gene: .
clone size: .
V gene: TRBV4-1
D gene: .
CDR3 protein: CASSHANLYEQYF

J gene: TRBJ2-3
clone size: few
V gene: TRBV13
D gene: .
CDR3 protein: CASSLGSGVGADTQYF

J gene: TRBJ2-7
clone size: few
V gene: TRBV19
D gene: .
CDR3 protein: CASLQPGRSYEQYF

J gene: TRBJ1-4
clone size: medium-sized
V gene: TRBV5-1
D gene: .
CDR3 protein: CASSLAIQGDEKLFF

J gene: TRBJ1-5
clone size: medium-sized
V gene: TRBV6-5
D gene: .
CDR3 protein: CASSYRGNQPQHF

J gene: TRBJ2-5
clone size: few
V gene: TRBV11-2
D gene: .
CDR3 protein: CASSFGAGLQETQYF

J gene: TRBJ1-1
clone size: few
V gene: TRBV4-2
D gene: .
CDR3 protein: CASSQEVAGSTEAFF